Shown below are 21 T cell receptor beta chains from a single sample sequenced in a study of CD8 T cells in Susac syndrome. When the RNA was reverse transcribed, random hexamers were used with an input of roughly 0.45 to 1 ug. TCRdb re-derived calls from the immunoSEQ multiplex PCR reads in MiXCR, one entry per CDR3 protein. This sample has 150,000 to 180,000 distinct CDR3 sequences; less than 97% occur once, and the top ten carry around 0.15%. Input material: CD8+ T cells from PBMCs. The receptors were gathered from a human donor with multiple sclerosis.

The chain uses TRBV29-1 and TRBJ2-1, with 11 bases matching TRBD2. Germline CDR1 and CDR2: SQVTM and ANQGSEA. The J segment lost 2 bases and the V segment lost 0 bases, leaving 0 bases of the junction unmatched. This CDR3 is 15 amino acids long. The CDR3 here is CSVEETSGAYNEQFF. In nucleotides, the CDR3 is TGCAGCGTTGAAGAGACTAGCGGGGCCTACAATGAGCAGTTCTTC.

This clonotype was found a few times. The chain links TRBV30 to TRBJ1-1; unclear D gene. Trimming stripped 8 bases from V and 2 bases from J, with 3 bases between. CDR1 is GTSNPN and CDR2 is SVGIG in the germline V gene (reference sequence). The CDR3 has 9 residues. CDR3 sequence (DNA): TGTGCCGCCAACACTGAAGCTTTCTTT. This sequence encodes CAANTEAFF.

The chain is built from TRBV2 and TRBJ1-2, with a weak D call TRBD1 (6 bases). The germline V and J ends were trimmed by 7 bases and 3 bases, with 12 bases remaining between them. Per germline, CDR1 SNHLY and CDR2 FYNNEI. CDR3 length equals 13 residues. The CDR3 is CASISGQYYGYTF. The CDR3 DNA reads as TGTGCCAGCATTAGTGGACAGTACTATGGCTACACCTTC. Variable domain in full (rest from reference TRBV2 and TRBJ1-2): EPEVTQTPSHQVTQMGQEVILRCVPISNHLYFYWYRQILGQKVEFLVSFYNNEISEKSEIFDDQFSVERPDGSNFTLKIRSTKLEDSAMYFCASISGQYYGYTFGSGTRLTVV.

The chain couples TRBV4-2 to TRBJ1-1; D not certain. The CDR3 length is 15 residues. The V end was cut by 0 bases, the J end by 0 bases, with 8 bases between. Germline lookup yields CDR1 LGHNA and CDR2 YNFKEQ. CDR3 region: CASSQEEGMNTEAFF. CDR3 sequence (DNA): TGTGCCAGCAGCCAAGAGGAGGGCATGAACACTGAAGCTTTCTTT.

This sequence joins TRBV9 and TRBJ2-3; unclear D gene. The ends were cut back, 2 bases at V and 0 bases at J, with 10 bases in the middle. CDR3 length: 15 residues. From germline, CDR1 is SGDLS and CDR2 YYNGEE. CDR3 region: CASSVPPSSTDTQYF. Here the CDR3 DNA reads TGTGCCAGCAGCGTCCCTCCCTCCAGCACAGATACGCAGTATTTT.

This chain links TRBV7-9 with TRBJ2-1, with 8 bases that match TRBD1. The CDR3 is made up of 11 amino acids. Trimming took 6 bases from V and 10 from J; bases not matched to a gene: 2. CDR1 is SEHNR and CDR2 is FQNEAQ in the germline V gene (reference sequence). The CDR3 DNA is TGTGCCAGCAGACGGACAGGGGAGCAGTTCTTC. Translating gives CASRRTGEQFF. The full variable domain, rest sourced from reference TRBV7-9 and TRBJ2-1, is DTGVSQNPRHKITKRGQNVTFRCDPISEHNRLYWYRQTLGQGPEFLTYFQNEAQLEKSRLLSDRFSAERPKGSFSTLEIQRTEQGDSAMYLCASRRTGEQFFGPGTRLTVL.

The gene calls are TRBV15 and TRBJ2-1; no reliable D call. Germline values: CDR1 LNHNV, CDR2 YYDKDF (reference sequence). The CDR3 sequence is 14 residues long. V lost 1 base to trimming and J lost 3 bases, with 7 bases between them. The CDR3 nucleotides read TGTGCCACCAGCAGAGCACCGGACTACAATGAGCAGTTCTTC. Translated: CATSRAPDYNEQFF.

The V gene is TRBV12-3 or TRBV12-4, the J gene TRBJ2-1, with 12 bases fitting TRBD2. The V and J ends lost 4 bases and 8 bases, in that order; junction bases with no gene match: 9. The CDR3 spans 16 residues. The DNA for the CDR3 is TGTGCCAGCAGTTATAGGCCTAGCGGGGGGGCCGATGAGCAGTTCTTC. It is translated as CASSYRPSGGADEQFF.

The rearrangement links TRBV9 to TRBJ1-1; 10 bases line up with TRBD1. J was trimmed by 8 bases and V by 4 bases; bases with no gene match: 11. Germline V CDR1 and CDR2: SGDLS, YYNGEE. The CDR3 extends over 15 amino acids. CDR3 DNA: TGTGCCAGCAGCCCGGGGACAGGGGCCACACTGGAAGCTTTCTTT. It is translated as CASSPGTGATLEAFF. The variable domain in full, with the rest retrieved from reference TRBV9 and TRBJ1-1, is DSGVTQTPKHLITATGQRVTLRCSPRSGDLSVYWYQQSLDQGLQFLIQYYNGEERAKGNILERFSAQQFPDLHSELNLSSLELGDSALYFCASSPGTGATLEAFFGQGTRLTVV.

The V and J genes are TRBV20-1 and TRBJ2-7, with D unclear. Germline CDR1 is DFQATT and CDR2 is SNEGSKA (reference sequence). The CDR3 is made up of 12 amino acids. V was pared by 1 base and J by 0 bases, with 4 bases between. The CDR3 sequence: CSARGSSYEQYF. The CDR3 region has the DNA TGCAGTGCTAGAGGCTCCTCCTACGAGCAGTACTTC.

The chain joins TRBV13 to TRBJ2-7; TRBD1 agrees at 7 bases. CDR3 length equals 15 residues. Germline trimming cut 5 bases from V and 1 base from J; bases unmatched to any gene: 8. CDR1 is PRHDT and CDR2 is FYEKMQ in the germline V gene (reference sequence). In nucleotides, the CDR3 is TGTGCCAGCAGCCAGACAGGGAGTTATTCCTACGAGCAGTACTTC. Translating gives CASSQTGSYSYEQYF.

The chain couples TRBV11-2 to TRBJ2-1; 12 bases are a match to TRBD2. The V gene's germline CDR1 is SGHAT and CDR2 FQNNGV. This CDR3 contains 16 residues. V shed 3 bases and J 7 bases; nucleotides not matched to a gene: 7. CDR3 sequence: CASSLLITSGGNEQFF. DNA for the CDR3: TGTGCCAGCAGCTTGCTCATCACTAGCGGGGGGAATGAGCAGTTCTTC.

The chain employs TRBV3-1 and TRBJ2-2; D is unresolved. Between the trimmed V and J ends, which lost 0 bases and 3 bases, there was a span of 14 bases. Germline CDR1 reads LGHDT; CDR2 reads YNNKEL (reference sequence). The CDR3 runs to 17 residues. The CDR3 reads CASSQDQRRRDTGELFF. CDR3 nucleotide sequence: TGTGCCAGCAGCCAAGATCAGAGACGCCGAGACACCGGGGAGCTGTTTTTT.

This chain joins TRBV29-1 and TRBJ2-2; 7 bases match TRBD1. The V segment lost 3 bases and the J segment 1 base; nucleotides outside the gene matches: 5. The CDR3 extends over 15 amino acids. Looked up from germline, CDR1 is SQVTM and CDR2 is ANQGSEA. The CDR3 protein is CSVDVTGVNTGELFF. Written as DNA, the CDR3 is TGCAGCGTTGACGTTACAGGGGTGAACACCGGGGAGCTGTTTTTT.

The chain couples TRBV6-5 to TRBJ1-1; D call uncertain. V dropped 0 bases and J dropped 7 bases, with 18 bases sitting between them. The CDR3 has 16 residues. The V gene's germline CDR1 is MNHEY and CDR2 SVGAGI. The CDR3 here is CASSYSRRSGYIEAFF. The CDR3 nucleotides are TGTGCCAGCAGTTACTCTCGACGTTCGGGGTATATTGAAGCTTTCTTT.

The rearrangement joins TRBV20-1 to TRBJ1-5; D ambiguous. Germline V lookup: CDR1 DFQATT, CDR2 SNEGSKA (reference sequence). V lost 5 bases to trimming and J lost 6 bases, with 8 bases between them. The CDR3 is 11 residues long. Here the CDR3 reads CSASTGQPQHF. In DNA form, the CDR3 reads TGCAGTGCTTCGACTGGTCAGCCCCAGCATTTT.

The chain links TRBV9 to TRBJ2-1, with D perhaps TRBD1 (5 bases). Trimming cost V 3 bases and J 6 bases, with 10 bases left between them. This CDR3 spans 13 amino acids. Germline-derived CDR1 and CDR2 are SGDLS and YYNGEE. Here the CDR3 DNA reads TGTGCCAGCAGCGACGACAGACGCAATGAGCAGTTCTTC. As protein: CASSDDRRNEQFF.

This clonotype was detected once. This rearrangement joins TRBV29-1 to TRBJ2-2; 9 bases line up with TRBD1. V lost 2 bases, J lost 1 base, and 2 bases stayed unmatched. This CDR3 has 15 amino acids. Germline loops: CDR1 SQVTM, CDR2 ANQGSEA. The CDR3 coding sequence is TGCAGCGTTGAATCGGGACAGGGGAACACCGGGGAGCTGTTTTTT. It yields the protein CSVESGQGNTGELFF.

This chain joins TRBV11-2 and TRBJ1-1; D gene uncertain. Germline V CDR1 and CDR2: SGHAT, FQNNGV. V was pared by 8 bases and J by 7 bases, with 11 bases between. CDR3 size: 11 residues. The CDR3 DNA follows: TGTGCCAGCCGCGAGGGCGGTGAAGCTTTCTTT. Translation: CASREGGEAFF.

The chain is built from TRBV9 and TRBJ1-5; weak D call: TRBD1 (6 bases). The CDR3 extends over 15 amino acids. V was clipped by 2 bases and J by 1 base, with 10 bases between them. CDR1 and CDR2 (germline): SGDLS, YYNGEE. CDR3 region: CASSVGGRSNQPQHF. The CDR3 coding sequence is TGTGCCAGCAGCGTGGGGGGGCGAAGCAATCAGCCCCAGCATTTT.

The CDR3 bases are TGCAGTGCTAGGGTTACACCCTCCTACGAGCAGTACTTC. It translates to CSARVTPSYEQYF. The rearrangement joins TRBV20-1 to TRBJ2-7; no firm D call. Germline CDR1 is DFQATT and CDR2 is SNEGSKA (reference sequence). The V and J ends lost 3 bases and 0 bases respectively, with 9 bases between them. CDR3 length equals 13 residues.